Included here is one T cell receptor beta chain sequence, with context. Some clones are missing from TCRdb's copy, which holds only in-frame ones; the method was immunoSEQ multiplex PCR. The sample carries about 94,000 clones, about 95% recorded once. The V segment lost 2 bases and the J segment 4 bases; nucleotides outside the gene matches: 12. The germline gives CDR1 SGHVS, CDR2 FNYEAQ. CDR3 length equals 18 residues. This sample was included in a study of technical replicates of blood from a handful of donors. The origin of this receptor is a human donor in good health. Input material: T cells isolated from PBMCs. The rearrangement links TRBV7-6 to TRBJ2-1, with TRBD2 matching 9 bases. As DNA, the CDR3 is TGTGCCAGCAGCTTATTCGGCGGGAGGGCCCTGGGGTACAATGAGCAGTTCTTC. Its translation is CASSLFGGRALGYNEQFF.